One sample yielded the 19 T cell receptor beta chains listed below, sequenced in a study of cytomegalovirus exposure and HLA in healthy donors. 13 Jbeta primers and 60 Vbeta primers were used for the PCR. Some clones are missing from TCRdb's copy, which holds only in-frame ones; the method was immunoSEQ multiplex PCR. Of about 160,000 clones listed, nearly 80% are singletons. The specimen was PBMCs. All receptors derive from a man younger than 35 in good health and CMV-seropositive.

The chain joins TRBV5-1 to TRBJ2-2, with TRBD2 identical over 7 bases. The length of the CDR3 is 16 residues. The ends lost 0 bases at V and 9 bases at J; junction bases unmatched: 11. The germline gives CDR1 SGHRS, CDR2 YFSETQ. The DNA of the CDR3 is TGCGCCAGCAGCTTGGTGATAAGGACTAGGGATCGGGAGCTGTTTTTT. Translated: CASSLVIRTRDRELFF.

This chain joins TRBV15 and TRBJ2-3; 10 bases are a match to TRBD2. The CDR3 has 17 residues. The V gene's germline CDR1 is LNHNV and CDR2 YYDKDF (reference sequence). V lost 9 bases to trimming and J lost 2 bases; unmatched junction nucleotides: 14. The chain's CDR3 is CATSPIGLAENTDTQYF. In DNA, the CDR3 is TGTGCCACGAGCCCTATCGGACTAGCGGAAAACACAGATACGCAGTATTTT.

The V call is TRBV13, the J call TRBJ1-2; D gene unclear. This CDR3 is built from 12 residues. From germline, CDR1 is PRHDT and CDR2 FYEKMQ (reference sequence). V lost 8 bases, J lost 5 bases, and 12 bases lay in between. This chain's CDR3 is CASRRDGYGYTF. CDR3 nucleotide sequence: TGTGCCAGCCGGAGGGATGGATATGGCTACACCTTC. The whole variable domain, filled in from reference TRBV13 and TRBJ1-2, reads AAGVIQSPRHLIKEKRETATLKCYPIPRHDTVYWYQQGPGQDPQFLISFYEKMQSDKGSIPDRFSAQQFSDYHSELNMSSLELGDSALYFCASRRDGYGYTFGSGTRLTVV.

For this clone: Other nucleotide sequences in the sample specify the same CDR3. The chain has TRBV2 and TRBJ2-7, with 7 bases fitting TRBD1. From germline, CDR1 is SNHLY and CDR2 FYNNEI. The CDR3 consists of 14 residues. V was clipped by 3 bases and J by 0 bases; unmatched bases: 2. CDR3 sequence reads: CASSEDRSSYEQYF. As DNA, the CDR3 is TGTGCCAGCAGTGAGGACAGGAGCTCCTACGAGCAGTACTTC.

This clone was observed a single time. The chain combines TRBV7-9 with TRBJ2-1; the D gene is possibly TRBD2 (6 bases). This CDR3 is built from 17 residues. CDR1 is SEHNR, CDR2 FQNEAQ, per germline (reference sequence). The V end was cut by 4 bases, the J end by 3 bases, with 19 bases between. CDR3 sequence (DNA): TGTGCCAGCAGCTCGAGAATAGCGGTCTCCTTCTACAATGAGCAGTTCTTC. Its protein is CASSSRIAVSFYNEQFF. The full variable domain, in which reference TRBV7-9 and TRBJ2-1 provide the parts outside the CDR3, is DTGVSQNPRHKITKRGQNVTFRCDPISEHNRLYWYRQTLGQGPEFLTYFQNEAQLEKSRLLSDRFSAERPKGSFSTLEIQRTEQGDSAMYLCASSSRIAVSFYNEQFFGPGTRLTVL.

This clone was observed once. The chain links TRBV9 to TRBJ1-2; 8 bases align to TRBD1. V lost 3 bases to trimming and J lost 3 bases; unmatched junction nucleotides: 7. This CDR3 contains 15 residues. CDR1 and CDR2 (germline): SGDLS, YYNGEE. CDR3 DNA sequence: TGTGCCAGCAGCGCTGGGGGGACAGGACACTATGGCTACACCTTC. This sequence encodes CASSAGGTGHYGYTF.

This clone has just one count. V and J are TRBV4-1 and TRBJ2-3; the match to TRBD2 covers 8 bases. There are 17 residues in the CDR3. V lost 5 bases and J lost 6; bases outside the gene matches: 16. Germline lookup yields CDR1 MGHRA and CDR2 YSYEKL. CDR3 in amino acids: CASSVTSESGRWDTQYF. The CDR3 DNA follows: TGCGCCAGCAGCGTGACTAGCGAATCGGGTCGTTGGGATACGCAGTATTTT.

The table lists this clone with a count of one. The chain recombines TRBV7-7 with TRBJ2-1, with D unresolved. This CDR3 region has 15 residues. Trimming removed 1 base at V and 2 bases at J, with 9 bases between. Germline V CDR1 and CDR2: SSHAT, FNYEAQ (reference sequence). CDR3 amino acids: CASSLGAVPYNEQFF. The CDR3 coding sequence is TGTGCCAGCAGCTTAGGGGCAGTTCCCTACAATGAGCAGTTCTTC.

Written as DNA, the CDR3 is TGTGCCAGCAGTTCGGCGGGATCCTACGAGCAGTACTTC. This encodes CASSSAGSYEQYF. This chain joins TRBV6-5 and TRBJ2-7; D is perhaps TRBD2 (6 bases). The CDR3 runs 13 residues. The germline gives CDR1 MNHEY, CDR2 SVGAGI. Trimming took 4 bases from V and 1 from J, leaving 8 bases between them.

The chain has TRBV28 and TRBJ1-2; 10 positions match TRBD1. The CDR3 extends over 14 amino acids. Germline assignment: CDR1 MDHEN and CDR2 SYDVKM. Losses at the gene ends were 7 bases for V and 9 bases for J; bases not matched to a gene: 11. The CDR3 sequence is CASNERDRGSSYTF. CDR3 DNA: TGTGCCAGCAACGAACGGGACAGGGGCTCGAGCTACACCTTC.

This clone was detected once. The chain combines TRBV7-3 with TRBJ2-2; D may be TRBD1 (6 bases). Germline CDR1 SGHTA, CDR2 FQGTGA. CDR3 length: 13 amino acids. Trimming shortened V by 7 bases and J by 7 bases, and 13 bases separated the two germline ends. The CDR3 bases are TGTGCCAGCAAAACAGGGTACGGCGGGGAGCTGTTTTTT. It translates to CASKTGYGGELFF.

The rearrangement joins TRBV6-5 to TRBJ2-7; TRBD1 agrees at 7 bases. CDR1 is MNHEY, CDR2 SVGAGI, per germline. J was trimmed by 2 bases and V by 5 bases; bases with no gene match: 0. CDR3 size: 12 residues. The CDR3: CASSGTAYEQYF. In DNA form, the CDR3 reads TGTGCCAGCAGTGGGACAGCCTACGAGCAGTACTTC.

V is TRBV7-6 and J is TRBJ2-7, with 7 bases identical to TRBD2. With V trimmed by 5 bases and J by 3 bases, 10 bases remained unmatched. There are 15 residues in the CDR3. CDR1 is SGHVS and CDR2 is FNYEAQ in the germline V gene. The CDR3 nucleotides read TGTGCCAGCAGCCCGTCTACTAGCGTTCTCTACGAGCAGTACTTC. This codes for CASSPSTSVLYEQYF.

V usage is TRBV21-1 and J usage is TRBJ1-6; the table's D call, TRBD1, was not checked against the DNA. TRBV21-1 is labeled a pseudogene. CDR3 length: 16 residues. The chain's CDR3 is CASSNRDRASGSPLHF. The CDR3 bases are TGTGCCAGCAGCAATAGGGACAGGGCTTCGGGTTCACCCCTCCACTTT.

The chain joins TRBV10-3 to TRBJ2-5, with unresolved D. The end of the DNA is better explained by TRBJ2-7, so the J call may be wrong. Looked up from germline, CDR1 is ENHRY and CDR2 is SYGVKD. The CDR3 has 15 residues. The CDR3, as DNA: TGTGCCATCAGTGAGTTGTCGAAGAGAGACTACGAGCAGTACTTC. Translating gives CAISELSKRDYEQYF.

V usage is TRBV29-1 and J usage is TRBJ1-2, with D perhaps matching TRBD1 (6 bases). V gave up 6 bases and J gave up 4 bases, with 9 bases separating them. CDR3 length equals 11 residues. Per germline, CDR1 SQVTM and CDR2 ANQGSEA. The CDR3 sequence: CSVQGFYGYTF. The CDR3 nucleotides are TGCAGCGTGCAGGGGTTCTATGGCTACACCTTC.

This rearrangement joins TRBV5-1 to TRBJ1-2; 8 nucleotides agree with TRBD1. The CDR3 contains 15 residues. CDR1 SGHRS and CDR2 YFSETQ come from the germline V gene. The V and J ends lost 0 bases and 3 bases, in that order; junction bases with no gene match: 4. In nucleotides, the CDR3 is TGCGCCAGCAGCTTGGAGACAGGGGTTGACTATGGCTACACCTTC. It encodes CASSLETGVDYGYTF.

The CDR3 loop is CASSPSYNQPQHF. The CDR3 coding sequence is TGTGCCAGCAGCCCTTCGTACAATCAGCCCCAGCATTTT. V and J are TRBV14 and TRBJ1-5; D gene uncertain. Between the trimmed V and J ends, which lost 4 bases and 3 bases, there was a span of 7 bases. The CDR3 runs 13 residues. Per the germline V gene, CDR1 is SGHDN and CDR2 is FVKESK.

The rearrangement links TRBV10-3 to TRBJ1-2; the D gene is possibly TRBD1 (5 bases). Germline-derived CDR1 and CDR2 are ENHRY and SYGVKD. The CDR3 runs 14 residues. Trimming shortened V by 2 bases and J by 4 bases, and 11 bases separated the two germline ends. CDR3 amino acids: CAISEEGLGYGYTF. CDR3 nucleotides: TGTGCCATCAGTGAGGAGGGACTGGGCTATGGCTACACCTTC.